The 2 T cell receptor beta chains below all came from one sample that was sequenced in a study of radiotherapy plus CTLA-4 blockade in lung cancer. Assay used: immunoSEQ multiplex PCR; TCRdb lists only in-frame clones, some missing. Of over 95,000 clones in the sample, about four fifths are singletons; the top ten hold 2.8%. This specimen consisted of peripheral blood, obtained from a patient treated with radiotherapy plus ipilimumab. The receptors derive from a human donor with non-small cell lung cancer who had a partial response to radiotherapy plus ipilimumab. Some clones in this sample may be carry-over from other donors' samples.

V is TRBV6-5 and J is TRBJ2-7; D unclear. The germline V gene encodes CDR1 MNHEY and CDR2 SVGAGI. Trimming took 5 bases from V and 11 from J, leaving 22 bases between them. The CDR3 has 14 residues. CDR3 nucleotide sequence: TGTGCCAGCAGTGAATCGGCCGGGTTTAGGAGCAAGTACTTC. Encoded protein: CASSESAGFRSKYF.

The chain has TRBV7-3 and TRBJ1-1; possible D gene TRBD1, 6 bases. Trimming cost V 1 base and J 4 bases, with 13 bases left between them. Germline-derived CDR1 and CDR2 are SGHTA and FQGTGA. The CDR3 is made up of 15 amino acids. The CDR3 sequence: CASSLMGQGSTEAFF. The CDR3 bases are TGTGCCAGCAGCTTAATGGGCCAGGGGAGCACTGAAGCTTTCTTT.